This entry lists 25 T cell receptor beta chains sequenced from one sample in a study of sequential checkpoint blockade in melanoma. Data came from immunoSEQ multiplex PCR; TCRdb stores just in-frame clones and leaves some out. Seen here are 35,000 to 45,000 clones, roughly 86% observed once, and the top ten hold 5.5%. Regarding treatment: randomized to nivolumab then ipilimumab (arm A) or the reverse (arm B). The material sequenced was CD8+ T cells sorted from blood (inferred from file names), taken from a patient given nivolumab and ipilimumab in sequence. The receptors originated from a human donor with melanoma.

V is TRBV6-4 and J is TRBJ2-7; D is undetermined. Germline V CDR1 and CDR2: MRHNA, SNTAGT. The CDR3 is made up of 14 amino acids. Between the trimmed V and J ends, which lost 6 bases and 3 bases, there was a span of 15 bases. The CDR3 DNA reads TGTGCCAGCAGGGGTCGGCTAGAGCACTACGAGCAGTACTTC. As protein: CASRGRLEHYEQYF.

The CDR3 here is CASSQRSGELTTQYF. CDR3 nucleotides: TGCGCCAGCAGCCAGCGGTCGGGAGAGCTAACGACCCAGTACTTC. The rearrangement uses TRBV4-1 and TRBJ2-5, with D perhaps TRBD2 (6 bases). V lost 3 bases to trimming and J lost 7 bases, with 18 bases between them. The CDR3 spans 15 residues. Germline CDR1 and CDR2: MGHRA and YSYEKL.

This chain connects TRBV27 to TRBJ2-7; TRBD2 is a possible D gene (5 bases). This CDR3 has 14 residues. The V and J ends lost 3 bases and 3 bases respectively, with 12 bases between them. Per germline, CDR1 MNHEY and CDR2 SMNVEV (reference sequence). DNA of the CDR3: TGTGCCAGCAGTTTGCTGGGGAGAGACTACGAGCAGTACTTC. It specifies CASSLLGRDYEQYF.

The chain joins TRBV19 to TRBJ2-1, with TRBD2 matching over 8 bases. CDR1 and CDR2 (germline): LNHDA, SQIVND (reference sequence). The CDR3 has 16 amino acids. Germline trimming cut 3 bases from V and 1 base from J; bases unmatched to any gene: 5. CDR3 amino acids: CASSIGPSGSYNEQFF. In DNA form, the CDR3 reads TGTGCCAGTAGTATTGGGCCTAGCGGGTCCTACAATGAGCAGTTCTTC.

This sequence joins TRBV29-1 and TRBJ2-2; perhaps TRBD2 as D (5 bases). The germline gives CDR1 SQVTM, CDR2 ANQGSEA. V shed 5 bases and J shed 0 bases, with 7 bases lying between them. This CDR3 is built from 13 residues. The CDR3 loop is CSVFGTNTGELFF. Written as DNA, the CDR3 is TGCAGCGTTTTCGGGACGAACACCGGGGAGCTGTTTTTT.

The rearrangement uses TRBV5-6 and TRBJ2-3, with D perhaps TRBD2 (5 bases). The germline V and J ends were trimmed by 0 bases and 2 bases, with 16 bases remaining between them. The CDR3 is 17 residues long. CDR1 SGHDT and CDR2 YYEEEE come from the germline V gene. CDR3 amino acids: CASSLAQASLTTDTQYF. The CDR3 nucleotides read TGTGCCAGCAGCTTGGCCCAGGCTAGCCTAACCACAGATACGCAGTATTTT.

V usage is TRBV2 and J usage is TRBJ1-1; no firm D call. The V end lost 1 base, the J end lost 3 bases, and 12 bases lay between the germline ends. In germline, CDR1 is SNHLY, CDR2 FYNNEI. CDR3 size: 15 residues. Written as DNA, the CDR3 is TGTGCCAGCAGTGAAGGTCAGGCTGGATACACTGAAGCTTTCTTT. Amino acid sequence: CASSEGQAGYTEAFF.

The chain is built from TRBV2 and TRBJ1-4, with D possibly being TRBD1 (6 bases). The CDR3 has 14 residues. V was cut by 6 bases and J by 4 bases, with 12 bases left in between. The germline V gene has CDR1 SNHLY and CDR2 FYNNEI. The DNA of the CDR3 is TGTGCCAGCAGGGGATGGACAGATAATGAAAAACTGTTTTTT. Its translation is CASRGWTDNEKLFF.

The chain recombines TRBV5-1 with TRBJ2-5, with TRBD1 matching over 7 bases. The assigned J gene may be wrong: the sequence end matches TRBJ2-7 better. The length of the CDR3 is 14 residues. Germline CDR1 is SGHRS and CDR2 is YFSETQ. CDR3 nucleotides: TGCGCCAGCAGCTTTGACAGGGATACGAACGAGCAGTACTTC. It specifies CASSFDRDTNEQYF.

The chain combines TRBV16 with TRBJ1-2; D gene ambiguous. In germline, CDR1 is KGHSY, CDR2 FQNENV. V dropped 0 bases and J dropped 3 bases, with 14 bases sitting between them. The CDR3 consists of 16 residues. Here the CDR3 reads CASSQSLGLEDYGYTF. The CDR3, as DNA: TGTGCCAGCAGCCAATCCCTCGGGTTAGAGGACTATGGCTACACCTTC.

The J gene is TRBJ2-7, the V gene TRBV7-2; no firm D call. Per germline, CDR1 SGHTA and CDR2 FQGNSA. The CDR3 runs to 13 residues. Trimming pared 7 bases from V and 5 bases from J, leaving 15 bases between. The CDR3 DNA is TGTGCCAGCACCTCAGGTGTCTCAAACGAGCAGTACTTC. Its translation: CASTSGVSNEQYF.

This clone has a handful of counts. CDR3: CASTGDKNIQYF. CDR3 coding DNA: TGTGCCAGCACCGGGGACAAAAACATTCAGTACTTC. This rearrangement joins TRBV5-5 to TRBJ2-4, with D possibly TRBD2 on 5 matching bases. V lost 6 bases, J lost 3 bases, and 7 bases lay in between. The CDR3 covers 12 residues. In germline, CDR1 is SGHKS, CDR2 YYEKEE (reference sequence).

CDR3 DNA: TGCGCCAGCAGATCAGCGGACAGCCCGGGGGGCACTGAAGCTTTCTTT. Translating it yields CASRSADSPGGTEAFF. The chain couples TRBV4-1 to TRBJ1-1; D is perhaps TRBD1 (6 bases). The CDR3 is made up of 16 amino acids. CDR1 is MGHRA and CDR2 is YSYEKL in the germline V gene. Trimming removed 6 bases from V and 4 bases from J, with 21 bases in between.

This clone was seen only once. The V gene is TRBV30, the J gene TRBJ2-3; a weak D match, TRBD1 (5 bases). The length of the CDR3 is 13 residues. CDR1 GTSNPN and CDR2 SVGIG come from the germline V gene (reference sequence). Between the trimmed V and J ends, which lost 1 base and 1 base, there was a span of 6 bases. CDR3 protein: CAWSGGGTDTQYF. CDR3 nucleotides: TGTGCCTGGAGTGGGGGCGGCACAGATACGCAGTATTTT.

In the case of this clone: Sequence at one end of the junction differs from germline and may be a read error. J is TRBJ2-2 and V is TRBV6-5, with TRBD1 matching 10 bases. Germline CDR1 and CDR2: MNHEY and SVGAGI. The CDR3 runs to 16 residues. CDR3 nucleotide sequence: TGTGCCAGCGGTTACTCGGGACAGGGGTTAACCGGGGAGCTGTTTTTT. Encoded protein: CASGYSGQGLTGELFF.

The chain links TRBV28 to TRBJ1-1; unclear D gene. CDR1 is MDHEN, CDR2 SYDVKM, per germline. Trimming pared 10 bases from V and 6 bases from J, leaving 18 bases between. The CDR3 spans 13 residues. The chain's CDR3 is CAIHPEGSPEAFF. CDR3 bases: TGTGCCATTCATCCCGAGGGTTCCCCTGAAGCTTTCTTT. Together with reference TRBV28 and TRBJ1-1, the CDR3 gives the full variable domain: DVKVTQSSRYLVKRTGEKVFLECVQDMDHENMFWYRQDPGLGLRLIYFSYDVKMKEKGDIPEGYSVSREKKERFSLILESASTNQTSMYLCAIHPEGSPEAFFGQGTRLTVV.

The chain recombines TRBV9 with TRBJ1-4, with D possibly matching TRBD1 (5 bases). V shed 3 bases and J shed 0 bases, with 12 bases lying between them. CDR3 length: 16 amino acids. Germline CDR1 is SGDLS and CDR2 is YYNGEE. CDR3 amino acids: CASSAEDSATNEKLFF. The CDR3 coding sequence is TGTGCCAGCAGCGCCGAAGACAGCGCAACTAATGAAAAACTGTTTTTT.

The sample holds one count of this clone. The rearrangement uses TRBV5-8 and TRBJ2-1; TRBD2 matches at 16 bases. V lost 4 bases to trimming and J lost 2 bases; unmatched junction nucleotides: 6. The CDR3 loop spans 18 amino acids. Germline CDR1 SGHTS, CDR2 YDEGEE. CDR3 DNA: TGTGCCAGCAGCGCCTCGGGACTAGCGGGAGGGACCTACAATGAGCAGTTCTTC. Translation: CASSASGLAGGTYNEQFF.

The rearrangement uses TRBV9 and TRBJ2-3; 7 bases are a match to TRBD2. Per germline, CDR1 SGDLS and CDR2 YYNGEE. V lost 4 bases and J lost 1; bases outside the gene matches: 6. The CDR3 sequence is 15 residues long. The CDR3 DNA reads TGTGCCAGCAGCCCGGGGGGTTCAGGCACAGATACGCAGTATTTT. Translated: CASSPGGSGTDTQYF.

This sequence joins TRBV19 and TRBJ2-1; TRBD2 agrees at 10 bases. Germline CDR1 LNHDA, CDR2 SQIVND (reference sequence). Trimming cost V 5 bases and J 9 bases; bases outside gene matches: 16. This CDR3 comprises 17 residues. The DNA of the CDR3 is TGTGCCAGTAGTGGGGGTGGGGTTGGTAGCGGGGGGATTGAGCAGTTCTTC. Amino acid sequence: CASSGGGVGSGGIEQFF.

The rearrangement joins TRBV19 to TRBJ1-2; TRBD1 agrees at 9 bases. CDR3 length equals 14 residues. The V and J ends lost 6 bases and 8 bases, in that order; junction bases with no gene match: 10. Per germline, CDR1 LNHDA and CDR2 SQIVND (reference sequence). The CDR3 nucleotides are TGTGCCAGTAGCTTCACAGGGGGCGCTTGGGGCTACACCTTC. Its protein product is CASSFTGGAWGYTF.

J is TRBJ2-7 and V is TRBV5-1, with 9 bases identical to TRBD2. This CDR3 has 14 amino acids. V lost 5 bases to trimming and J lost 2 bases; unmatched junction nucleotides: 5. Per germline, CDR1 SGHRS and CDR2 YFSETQ. CDR3 sequence (DNA): TGCGCCAGCAGTGAAGCGGGAGGCACCTACGAGCAGTACTTC. Encoded protein: CASSEAGGTYEQYF.

CDR3 sequence reads: CASGLAGEVHEQFF. CDR3 DNA: TGTGCCAGCGGTCTAGCGGGAGAAGTCCATGAGCAGTTCTTC. The V call is TRBV27, the J call TRBJ2-1; 10 positions match TRBD2. The V gene end was trimmed by 8 bases and the J gene end by 8 bases; junction bases not matched to a gene: 9. This CDR3 is 14 amino acids long. CDR1 MNHEY and CDR2 SMNVEV come from the germline V gene (reference sequence).

The chain combines TRBV28 with TRBJ2-1; D unresolved. V was cut by 6 bases and J by 4 bases, with 10 bases left in between. This CDR3 is built from 13 residues. The germline V gene has CDR1 MDHEN and CDR2 SYDVKM. CDR3 nucleotides: TGTGCCAGCAGGCACACGTCATACAATGAGCAGTTCTTC. Translating it yields CASRHTSYNEQFF.

The chain links TRBV28 to TRBJ2-7, with 7 bases aligning to TRBD2. Per the germline V gene, CDR1 is MDHEN and CDR2 is SYDVKM. The CDR3 loop spans 12 amino acids. J lost 6 bases, V lost 3 bases, and 2 bases had no gene match. This CDR3 is CASSLGGAEQYF. DNA of the CDR3: TGTGCCAGCAGTTTGGGAGGGGCCGAGCAGTACTTC.